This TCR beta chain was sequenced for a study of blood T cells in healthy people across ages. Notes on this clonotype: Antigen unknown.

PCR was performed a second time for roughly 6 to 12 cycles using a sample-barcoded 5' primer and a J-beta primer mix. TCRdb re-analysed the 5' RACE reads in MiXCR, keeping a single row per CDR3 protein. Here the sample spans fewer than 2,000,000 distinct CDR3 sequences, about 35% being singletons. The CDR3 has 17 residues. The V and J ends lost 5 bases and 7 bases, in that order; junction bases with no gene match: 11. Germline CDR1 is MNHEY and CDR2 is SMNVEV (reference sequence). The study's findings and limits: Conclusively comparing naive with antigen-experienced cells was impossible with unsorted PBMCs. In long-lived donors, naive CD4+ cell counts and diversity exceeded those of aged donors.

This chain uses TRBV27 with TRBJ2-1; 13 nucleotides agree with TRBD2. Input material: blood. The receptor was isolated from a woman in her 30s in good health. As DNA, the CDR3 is TGTGCCAGCAGTCTCTCATCGGGACTAGCGGGACCAAATGAGCAGTTCTTC. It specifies CASSLSSGLAGPNEQFF.